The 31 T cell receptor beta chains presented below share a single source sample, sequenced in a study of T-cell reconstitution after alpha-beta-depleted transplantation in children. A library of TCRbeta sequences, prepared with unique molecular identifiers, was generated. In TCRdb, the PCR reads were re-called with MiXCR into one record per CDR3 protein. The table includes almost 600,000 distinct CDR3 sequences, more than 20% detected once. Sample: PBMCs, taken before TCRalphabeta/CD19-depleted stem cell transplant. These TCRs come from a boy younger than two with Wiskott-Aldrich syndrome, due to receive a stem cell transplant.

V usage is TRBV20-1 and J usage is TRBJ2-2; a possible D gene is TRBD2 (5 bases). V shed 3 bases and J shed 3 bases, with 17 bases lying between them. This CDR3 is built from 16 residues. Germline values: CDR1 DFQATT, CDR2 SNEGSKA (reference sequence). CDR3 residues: CSARTWGVGYTGELFF. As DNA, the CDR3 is TGCAGTGCTAGGACATGGGGAGTAGGGTACACCGGGGAGCTGTTTTTT.

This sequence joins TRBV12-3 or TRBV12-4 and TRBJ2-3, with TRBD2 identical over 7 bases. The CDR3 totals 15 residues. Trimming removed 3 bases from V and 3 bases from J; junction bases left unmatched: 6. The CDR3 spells CASSFGGSATDTQYF. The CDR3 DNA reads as TGTGCCAGCAGTTTCGGCGGGAGCGCGACAGATACGCAGTATTTT.

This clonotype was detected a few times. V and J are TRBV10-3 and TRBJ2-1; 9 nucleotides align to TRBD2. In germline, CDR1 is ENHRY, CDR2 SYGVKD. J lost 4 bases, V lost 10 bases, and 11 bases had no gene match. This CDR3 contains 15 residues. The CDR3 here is CASSMRLADYNEQFF. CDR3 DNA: TGTGCCAGCTCGATGAGACTAGCGGATTACAATGAGCAGTTCTTC.

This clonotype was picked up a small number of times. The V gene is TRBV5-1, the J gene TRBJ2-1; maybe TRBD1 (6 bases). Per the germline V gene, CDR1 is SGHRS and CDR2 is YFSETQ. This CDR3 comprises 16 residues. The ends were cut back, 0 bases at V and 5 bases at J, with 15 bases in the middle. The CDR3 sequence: CASSLELGGTHNEQFF. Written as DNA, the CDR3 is TGCGCCAGCAGCTTGGAACTAGGGGGAACACACAATGAGCAGTTCTTC.

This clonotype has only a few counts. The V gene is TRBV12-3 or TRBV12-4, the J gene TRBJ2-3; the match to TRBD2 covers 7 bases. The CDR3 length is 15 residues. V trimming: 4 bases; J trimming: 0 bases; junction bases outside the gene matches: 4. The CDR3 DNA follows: TGTGCCAGCAGTTCAGAGCGGGGAAGCACAGATACGCAGTATTTT. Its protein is CASSSERGSTDTQYF.

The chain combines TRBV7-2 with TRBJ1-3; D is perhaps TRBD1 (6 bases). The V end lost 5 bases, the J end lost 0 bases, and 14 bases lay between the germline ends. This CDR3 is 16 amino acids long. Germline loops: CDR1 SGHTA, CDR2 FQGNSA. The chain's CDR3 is CASSQGQRVSGNTIYF. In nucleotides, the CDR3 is TGTGCCAGCAGCCAAGGACAGCGGGTCTCTGGAAACACCATATATTTT.

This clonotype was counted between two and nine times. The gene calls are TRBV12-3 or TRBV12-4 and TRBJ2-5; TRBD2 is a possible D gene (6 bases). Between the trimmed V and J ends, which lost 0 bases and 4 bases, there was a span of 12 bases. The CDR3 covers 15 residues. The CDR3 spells CASSLALGGRETQYF. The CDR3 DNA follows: TGTGCCAGCAGTTTAGCTCTTGGAGGGAGAGAGACCCAGTACTTC.

Written as DNA, the CDR3 is TGTGCCAGCAGCCGAGACCTACAGGGATACGAGCAGTACTTC. Its translation is CASSRDLQGYEQYF. J is TRBJ2-7 and V is TRBV14; maybe TRBD1 (6 bases). This CDR3 is built from 14 residues. CDR1 and CDR2 (germline): SGHDN, FVKESK. The V gene lost 4 bases and the J gene lost 4 bases, with 14 bases spanning the gap.

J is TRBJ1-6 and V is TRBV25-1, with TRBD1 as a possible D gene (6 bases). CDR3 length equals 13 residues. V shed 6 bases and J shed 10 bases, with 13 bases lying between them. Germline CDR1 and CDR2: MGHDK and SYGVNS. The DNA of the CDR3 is TGTGCCAGCAGAACCGGGGGGCCCTCACCCCTCCACTTT. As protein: CASRTGGPSPLHF.

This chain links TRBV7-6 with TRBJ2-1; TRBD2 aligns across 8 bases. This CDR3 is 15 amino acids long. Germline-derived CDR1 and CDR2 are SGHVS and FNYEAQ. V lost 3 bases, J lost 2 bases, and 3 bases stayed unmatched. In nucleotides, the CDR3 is TGTGCCAGCAGCTTCGAAGCGGGAGCCTACAATGAGCAGTTCTTC. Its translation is CASSFEAGAYNEQFF.

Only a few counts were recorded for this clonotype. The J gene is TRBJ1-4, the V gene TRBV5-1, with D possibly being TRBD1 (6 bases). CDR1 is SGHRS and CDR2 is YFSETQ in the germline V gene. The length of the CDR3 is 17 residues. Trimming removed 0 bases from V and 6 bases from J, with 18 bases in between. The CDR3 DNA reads TGCGCCAGCAGCTTGGCGGCACAGGGAACCGGTGATGAAAAACTGTTTTTT. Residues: CASSLAAQGTGDEKLFF.

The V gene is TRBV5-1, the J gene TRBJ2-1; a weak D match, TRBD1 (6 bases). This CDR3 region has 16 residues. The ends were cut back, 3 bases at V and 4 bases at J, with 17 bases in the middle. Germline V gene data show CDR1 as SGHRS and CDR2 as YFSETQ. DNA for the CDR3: TGCGCCAGCAGCTCTACCGGGGACATGACTTACAATGAGCAGTTCTTC. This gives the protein CASSSTGDMTYNEQFF.

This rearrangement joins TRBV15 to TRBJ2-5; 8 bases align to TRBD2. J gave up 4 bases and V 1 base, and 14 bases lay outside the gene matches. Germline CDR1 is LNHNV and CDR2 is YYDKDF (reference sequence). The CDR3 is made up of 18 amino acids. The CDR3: CATSRGGVAGGLRETQYF. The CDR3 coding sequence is TGTGCCACCAGCAGAGGGGGTGTGGCGGGAGGATTACGAGAGACCCAGTACTTC.

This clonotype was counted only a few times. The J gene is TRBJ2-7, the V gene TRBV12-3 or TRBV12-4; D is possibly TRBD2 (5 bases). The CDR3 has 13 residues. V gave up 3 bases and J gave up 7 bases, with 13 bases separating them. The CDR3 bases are TGTGCCAGCAGTTTTGAGCCCGGGGTAGAGCAGTACTTC. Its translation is CASSFEPGVEQYF.

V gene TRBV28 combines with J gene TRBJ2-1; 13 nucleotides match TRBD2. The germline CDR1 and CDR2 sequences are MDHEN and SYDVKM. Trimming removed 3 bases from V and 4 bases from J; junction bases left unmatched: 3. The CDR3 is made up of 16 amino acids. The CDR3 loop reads CASSFTSGRVYNEQFF. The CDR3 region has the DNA TGTGCCAGCAGTTTCACTAGCGGGAGGGTATACAATGAGCAGTTCTTC. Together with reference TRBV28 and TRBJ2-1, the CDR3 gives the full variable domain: DVKVTQSSRYLVKRTGEKVFLECVQDMDHENMFWYRQDPGLGLRLIYFSYDVKMKEKGDIPEGYSVSREKKERFSLILESASTNQTSMYLCASSFTSGRVYNEQFFGPGTRLTVL.

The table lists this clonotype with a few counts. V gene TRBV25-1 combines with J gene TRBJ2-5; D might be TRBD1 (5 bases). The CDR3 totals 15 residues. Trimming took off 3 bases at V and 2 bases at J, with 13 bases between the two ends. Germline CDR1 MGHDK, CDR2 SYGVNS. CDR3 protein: CASSDFGQRQETQYF. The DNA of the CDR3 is TGTGCCAGCAGTGATTTCGGACAACGGCAAGAGACCCAGTACTTC.

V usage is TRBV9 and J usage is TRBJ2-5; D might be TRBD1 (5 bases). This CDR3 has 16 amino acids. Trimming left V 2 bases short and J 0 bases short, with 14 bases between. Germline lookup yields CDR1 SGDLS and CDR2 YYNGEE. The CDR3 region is CASSVRRQQYQETQYF. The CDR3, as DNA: TGTGCCAGCAGCGTTCGTCGACAGCAGTACCAAGAGACCCAGTACTTC.

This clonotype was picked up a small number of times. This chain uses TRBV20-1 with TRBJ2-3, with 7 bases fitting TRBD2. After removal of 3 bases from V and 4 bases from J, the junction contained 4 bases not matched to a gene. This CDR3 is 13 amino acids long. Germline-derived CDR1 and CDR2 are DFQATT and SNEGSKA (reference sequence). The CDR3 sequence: CSARTSRPDTQYF. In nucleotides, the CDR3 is TGCAGTGCTAGGACTAGCAGGCCAGATACGCAGTATTTT.

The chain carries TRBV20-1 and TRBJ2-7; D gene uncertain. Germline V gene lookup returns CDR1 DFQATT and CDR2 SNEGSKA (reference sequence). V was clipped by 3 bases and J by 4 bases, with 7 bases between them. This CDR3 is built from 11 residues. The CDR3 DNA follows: TGCAGTGCTAGTACTGAATACGAGCAGTACTTC. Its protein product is CSASTEYEQYF.

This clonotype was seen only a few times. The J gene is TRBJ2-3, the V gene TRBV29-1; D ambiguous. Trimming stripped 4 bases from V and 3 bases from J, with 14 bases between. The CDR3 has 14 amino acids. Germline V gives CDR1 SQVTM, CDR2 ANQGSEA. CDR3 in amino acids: CSVGLSVNTDTQYF. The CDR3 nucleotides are TGCAGCGTTGGTTTGTCTGTTAATACAGATACGCAGTATTTT.

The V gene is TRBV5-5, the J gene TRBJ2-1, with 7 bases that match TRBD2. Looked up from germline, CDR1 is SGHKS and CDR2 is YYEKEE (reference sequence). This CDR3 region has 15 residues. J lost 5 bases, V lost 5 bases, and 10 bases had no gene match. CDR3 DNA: TGTGCCAGCAGAAGACTTGGACTAGAGGACAATGAGCAGTTCTTC. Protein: CASRRLGLEDNEQFF.

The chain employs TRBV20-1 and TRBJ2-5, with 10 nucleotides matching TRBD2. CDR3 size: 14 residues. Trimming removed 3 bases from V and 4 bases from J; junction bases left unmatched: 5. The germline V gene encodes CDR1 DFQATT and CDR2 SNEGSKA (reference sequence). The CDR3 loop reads CSARTGLAPETQYF. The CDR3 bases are TGCAGTGCTAGGACGGGACTAGCGCCAGAGACCCAGTACTTC.

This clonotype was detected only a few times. CDR3: CASSLSPGYNEQFF. CDR3 nucleotides: TGTGCCAGCAGTTTATCGCCGGGATACAATGAGCAGTTCTTC. The rearrangement uses TRBV27 and TRBJ2-1; a possible D gene is TRBD2 (5 bases). The CDR3 is 14 amino acids. Deletions cut 0 bases from V and 4 bases from J, with 7 bases between. The germline gives CDR1 MNHEY, CDR2 SMNVEV (reference sequence).

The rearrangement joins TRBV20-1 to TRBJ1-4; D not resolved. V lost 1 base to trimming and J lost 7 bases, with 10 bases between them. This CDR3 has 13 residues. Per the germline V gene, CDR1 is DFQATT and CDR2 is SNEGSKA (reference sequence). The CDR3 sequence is CSARGTQAEKLFF. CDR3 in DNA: TGCAGTGCTAGAGGGACCCAAGCTGAAAAACTGTTTTTT.

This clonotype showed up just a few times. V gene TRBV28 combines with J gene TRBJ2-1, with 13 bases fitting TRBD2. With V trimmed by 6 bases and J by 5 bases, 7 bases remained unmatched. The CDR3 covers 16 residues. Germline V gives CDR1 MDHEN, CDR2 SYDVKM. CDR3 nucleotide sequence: TGTGCCAGCAGACGATCACTAGCGGGAGGGAACAATGAGCAGTTCTTC. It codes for CASRRSLAGGNNEQFF.

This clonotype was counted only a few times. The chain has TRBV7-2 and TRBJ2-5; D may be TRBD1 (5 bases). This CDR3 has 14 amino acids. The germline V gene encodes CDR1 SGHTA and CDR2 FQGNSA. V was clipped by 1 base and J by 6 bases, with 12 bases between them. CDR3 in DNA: TGTGCCAGCAGCTTAGTTTGGCAGGGCCAGACCCAGTACTTC. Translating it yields CASSLVWQGQTQYF.

The CDR3 reads CASTSETYEQYF. As DNA, the CDR3 is TGCGCCAGCACTAGCGAGACCTACGAGCAGTACTTC. The chain carries TRBV5-1 and TRBJ2-7, with D possibly being TRBD2 (6 bases). CDR3 size: 12 residues. V lost 6 bases, J lost 2 bases, and 9 bases lay in between. Germline CDR1 and CDR2: SGHRS and YFSETQ.

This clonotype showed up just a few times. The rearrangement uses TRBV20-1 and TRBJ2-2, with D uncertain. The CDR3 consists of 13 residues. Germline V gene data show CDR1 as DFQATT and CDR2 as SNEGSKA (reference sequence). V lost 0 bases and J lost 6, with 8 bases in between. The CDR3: CSARDSGAGELFF. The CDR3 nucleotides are TGCAGTGCTAGAGATTCCGGAGCCGGGGAGCTGTTTTTT.

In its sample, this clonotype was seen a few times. CDR3 DNA sequence: TGTGCCATCAGTGAATTCACAGGGGGCACCGGGGAGCTGTTTTTT. Its translation: CAISEFTGGTGELFF. V is TRBV10-3 and J is TRBJ2-2, with 8 bases aligning to TRBD1. Germline CDR1 ENHRY, CDR2 SYGVKD. V gave up 3 bases and J gave up 4 bases; unmatched junction bases: 4. The CDR3 totals 15 residues.

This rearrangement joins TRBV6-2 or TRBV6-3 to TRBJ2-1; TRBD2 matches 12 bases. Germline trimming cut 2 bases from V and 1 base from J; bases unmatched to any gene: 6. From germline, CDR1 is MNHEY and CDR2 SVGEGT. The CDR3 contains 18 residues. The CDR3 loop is CASSYGLAGIGSYNEQFF. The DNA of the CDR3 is TGTGCCAGCAGTTACGGACTAGCGGGAATAGGGTCCTACAATGAGCAGTTCTTC.

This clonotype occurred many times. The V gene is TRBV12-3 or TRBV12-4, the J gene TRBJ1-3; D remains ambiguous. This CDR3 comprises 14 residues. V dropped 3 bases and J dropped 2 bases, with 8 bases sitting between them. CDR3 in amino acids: CASSFTGPGNTIYF. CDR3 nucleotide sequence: TGTGCCAGCAGTTTTACCGGGCCTGGAAACACCATATATTTT.